These 18 T cell receptor beta chains originate from one sample sequenced in a study of blood T cell repertoires in COVID-19. Clones were sequenced by immunoSEQ multiplex PCR, and TCRdb holds only the in-frame ones, with some missing. This table holds about 190,000 clones, approximately 90% found once. Sample: peripheral blood. The source is a man aged 30 to 45 with acute or convalescent COVID-19.

This clone was picked up one time. The chain is built from TRBV19 and TRBJ1-2; 7 bases align to TRBD1. Germline-derived CDR1 and CDR2 are LNHDA and SQIVND (reference sequence). V shed 6 bases and J 8 bases; nucleotides not matched to a gene: 9. This CDR3 is built from 13 residues. The CDR3 DNA reads TGTGCCAGTAGCTCCCGACAGGGCGGGGGCTACACCTTC. This sequence encodes CASSSRQGGGYTF.

The gene calls are TRBV5-1 and TRBJ2-3, with TRBD2 matching over 7 bases. Trimming removed 2 bases from V and 5 bases from J; junction bases left unmatched: 23. The CDR3 is made up of 20 amino acids. Germline V gene data show CDR1 as SGHRS and CDR2 as YFSETQ. Here the CDR3 DNA reads TGCGCCAGCAGCTTTCAACGAAGGCGGGATCCCTCGGGACTAAGAGATACGCAGTATTTT. Its protein is CASSFQRRRDPSGLRDTQYF.

The chain couples TRBV7-9 to TRBJ1-4, with D possibly TRBD1 on 6 matching bases. Germline V gives CDR1 SEHNR, CDR2 FQNEAQ (reference sequence). This CDR3 spans 14 amino acids. V was shortened by 3 bases and J by 5 bases, with 10 bases between the two germline ends. CDR3 amino acids: CASSLGRGNEKLFF. CDR3 nucleotides: TGTGCCAGCAGCTTGGGTAGGGGGAATGAAAAACTGTTTTTT.

This chain joins TRBV6-5 and TRBJ2-7; TRBD1 matches 11 bases. The germline V gene has CDR1 MNHEY and CDR2 SVGAGI. The V segment lost 4 bases and the J segment 3 bases; nucleotides outside the gene matches: 5. The CDR3 sequence is 15 residues long. CDR3 DNA: TGTGCCAGCAGTTTCCGGGACAGGGGGGGCTACGAGCAGTACTTC. Translation: CASSFRDRGGYEQYF.

The chain employs TRBV20-1 and TRBJ1-1, with 7 positions matching TRBD1. The CDR3 consists of 11 residues. Germline V gene data show CDR1 as DFQATT and CDR2 as SNEGSKA (reference sequence). The junction had 4 bases not matched to a gene; V was cut back by 6 bases and J by 6 bases. The CDR3 sequence is CSATGWAEAFF. The CDR3 DNA is TGCAGTGCGACAGGGTGGGCTGAAGCTTTCTTT.

This sequence joins TRBV27 and TRBJ2-1, with 8 bases identical to TRBD2. Germline-derived CDR1 and CDR2 are MNHEY and SMNVEV (reference sequence). The CDR3 length is 16 residues. V dropped 2 bases and J dropped 4; count of bases not matched to a gene: 7. The CDR3 DNA sequence: TGTGCCAGCAGTTTACTTTCCGGGGGGGGATACAATGAGCAGTTCTTC. This translates into CASSLLSGGGYNEQFF.

The chain couples TRBV24-1 to TRBJ2-5, with D possibly TRBD1 on 6 matching bases. Trimming shortened V by 9 bases and J by 4 bases, and 8 bases separated the two germline ends. The CDR3 has 11 residues. Per germline, CDR1 KGHDR and CDR2 SFDVKD. The CDR3 DNA is TGTGCCACCCAGGGGCGAGAGACCCAGTACTTC. Its translation is CATQGRETQYF.

The J gene is TRBJ1-3, the V gene TRBV28, with TRBD1 matching over 10 bases. Germline V gene sequence: CDR1 MDHEN, CDR2 SYDVKM. This CDR3 is built from 17 residues. With V trimmed by 5 bases and J by 0 bases, 7 bases remained unmatched. The CDR3 DNA reads TGTGCCAGCAGTACAAGGGACAGGGGCGTCTCTGGAAACACCATATATTTT. As protein: CASSTRDRGVSGNTIYF.

In DNA, the CDR3 is TGTGCCAGCAGGTTCGGCAATGAGCAGTTCTTC. Its protein product is CASRFGNEQFF. The V gene is TRBV25-1, the J gene TRBJ2-1; D remains ambiguous. The CDR3 contains 11 residues. Looked up from germline, CDR1 is MGHDK and CDR2 is SYGVNS. The germline V and J ends were trimmed by 6 bases and 6 bases, with 6 bases remaining between them.

The gene calls are TRBV19 and TRBJ1-6; D unclear. Trimming removed 6 bases at V and 0 bases at J, with 6 bases between. The CDR3 totals 14 residues. The germline gives CDR1 LNHDA, CDR2 SQIVND (reference sequence). The CDR3 nucleotides read TGTGCCAGTAGACAGAGCTCCTATAATTCACCCCTCCACTTT. Amino acid sequence: CASRQSSYNSPLHF.

V is TRBV6-5 and J is TRBJ2-7; a possible D gene is TRBD2 (6 bases). This CDR3 has 13 residues. V lost 2 bases and J 2 bases, leaving 7 bases between the germline ends. Germline CDR1 MNHEY, CDR2 SVGAGI. CDR3 sequence reads: CASSYGRPYEQYF. The CDR3 coding sequence is TGTGCCAGCAGTTACGGGAGGCCCTACGAGCAGTACTTC.

This CDR3 reads CASSLAGLKNTEAFF. The CDR3 DNA follows: TGCGCCAGCAGCTTGGCGGGACTGAAGAACACTGAAGCTTTCTTT. V usage is TRBV5-1 and J usage is TRBJ1-1; D perhaps matches TRBD1 (5 bases). V gave up 0 bases and J gave up 1 base, with 10 bases separating them. This CDR3 region has 15 residues. Germline loops: CDR1 SGHRS, CDR2 YFSETQ.

V and J are TRBV6-1 and TRBJ2-1; TRBD2 might be the D (5 bases). The CDR3 totals 16 residues. V was clipped by 2 bases and J by 7 bases, with 18 bases between them. Germline loops: CDR1 MNHNS, CDR2 SASEGT. The CDR3 DNA follows: TGTGCCAGCAGTGAATATAGTTCCGGGATCTGGAATGAGCAGTTCTTC. It specifies CASSEYSSGIWNEQFF.

The chain is built from TRBV28 and TRBJ2-6; D is ambiguous. V gave up 6 bases and J gave up 4 bases, with 25 bases separating them. Germline V lookup: CDR1 MDHEN, CDR2 SYDVKM. The CDR3 consists of 19 residues. The CDR3 DNA reads as TGTGCCAGCAGGTCCCAGGTTTTGGCAATGCCCCCCGGGGCCAACGTCCTGACTTTC. It specifies CASRSQVLAMPPGANVLTF.

In this sample, this clone turned up a few times. The CDR3, as DNA: TGTGCCAGCGCAGGGGAAGCCTCACCCCTCCACTTT. Its translation: CASAGEASPLHF. V usage is TRBV3-1 (or the pseudogene TRBV3-2) and J usage is TRBJ1-6; possible D gene TRBD1, 6 bases. The germline V and J ends were trimmed by 8 bases and 10 bases, with 12 bases remaining between them. Germline CDR1 LGHDT, CDR2 YNNKEL (reference sequence). The length of the CDR3 is 12 residues.

For the CDR3, the DNA is TGTGCCAGCAGTTTGTCTCCCGGACTCTATGGCTACACCTTC. Translating it yields CASSLSPGLYGYTF. The rearrangement links TRBV28 to TRBJ1-2; D is undetermined. This CDR3 is built from 14 residues. Trimming cost V 3 bases and J 4 bases, with 12 bases left between them. The germline V gene encodes CDR1 MDHEN and CDR2 SYDVKM.

The chain couples TRBV19 to TRBJ1-5; the D gene is possibly TRBD1 (6 bases). CDR1 is LNHDA and CDR2 is SQIVND in the germline V gene (reference sequence). The CDR3 loop spans 15 amino acids. Trimming cost V 2 bases and J 6 bases, with 14 bases left between them. The CDR3 region is CASSIKIGGVQPQHF. The CDR3 DNA follows: TGTGCCAGTAGTATAAAGATTGGGGGCGTTCAGCCCCAGCATTTT.

On this clone itself: This same CDR3 is encoded by further DNA sequences in the sample. Written as DNA, the CDR3 is TGTGCCAGCTCACCACTACTAGCGGAGTACAATGAGCAGTTCTTC. Translated: CASSPLLAEYNEQFF. V gene TRBV18 combines with J gene TRBJ2-1, with 8 nucleotides matching TRBD2. Trimming cost V 1 base and J 4 bases; bases outside gene matches: 3. The CDR3 is 15 residues long. Germline V gene data show CDR1 as KGHSH and CDR2 as LQKENI.